The present TCR beta chain was sequenced within a study of low-dose radiotherapy and immunotherapy resistance in tumors. With a constant-region primer and a V-primer adapter, TCRs were subjected to approximately 18 PCR cycles of amplification. One entry per CDR3 protein, called by TCRdb with MiXCR from the reads. The sample carries about 47,000 distinct CDR3 sequences, about an eighth recorded once. To note about this clonotype: A read error may account for a junction end that differs from germline.

The time point was: before trial treatment. Here the sequenced sample was PBMCs, taken before treatment. The clonotype was recovered from a female donor with ovarian cancer.

The CDR3 nucleotides read TGCGCCAGCAGTCGAAGGCTTTTGGACAGGATACACACAGATACTCAGTATTTT. Its translation is CASSRRLLDRIHTDTQYF. V usage is TRBV23-1 and J usage is TRBJ2-3; 7 bases align to TRBD1. TRBV23-1 is marked as an open reading frame, function uncertain. The CDR3 consists of 18 residues.